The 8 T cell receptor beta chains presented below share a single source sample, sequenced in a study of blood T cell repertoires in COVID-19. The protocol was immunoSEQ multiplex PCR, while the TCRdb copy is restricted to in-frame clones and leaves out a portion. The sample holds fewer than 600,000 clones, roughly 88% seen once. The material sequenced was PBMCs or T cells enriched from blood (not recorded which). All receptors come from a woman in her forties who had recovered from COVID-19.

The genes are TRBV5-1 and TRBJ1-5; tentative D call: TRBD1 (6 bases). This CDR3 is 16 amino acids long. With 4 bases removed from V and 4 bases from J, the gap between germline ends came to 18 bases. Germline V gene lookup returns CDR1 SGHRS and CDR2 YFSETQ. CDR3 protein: CASSPGGQVLNQPQHF. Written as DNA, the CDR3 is TGCGCCAGCAGCCCCGGGGGGCAGGTGCTTAATCAGCCCCAGCATTTT.

Here the CDR3 reads CASSLSSGAGRVHSPLHF. For the CDR3, the DNA is TGCGCCAGCAGCTTGTCTTCCGGCGCGGGAAGAGTCCATTCACCCCTCCACTTT. J is TRBJ1-6 and V is TRBV5-1, with D hard to call. This CDR3 contains 18 residues. Germline V gives CDR1 SGHRS, CDR2 YFSETQ. V lost 1 base, J lost 8 bases, and 22 bases lay in between.

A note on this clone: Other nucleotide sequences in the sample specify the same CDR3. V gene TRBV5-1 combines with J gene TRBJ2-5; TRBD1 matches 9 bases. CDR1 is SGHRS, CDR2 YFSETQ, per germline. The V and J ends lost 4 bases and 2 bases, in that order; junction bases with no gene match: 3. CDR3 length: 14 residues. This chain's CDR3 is CASSTGTGQETQYF. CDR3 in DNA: TGCGCCAGCAGCACCGGGACAGGGCAAGAGACCCAGTACTTC. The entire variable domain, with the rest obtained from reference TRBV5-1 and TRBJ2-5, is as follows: KAGVTQTPRYLIKTRGQQVTLSCSPISGHRSVSWYQQTPGQGLQFLFEYFSETQRNKGNFPGRFSGRQFSNSRSEMNVSTLELGDSALYLCASSTGTGQETQYFGPGTRLLVL.

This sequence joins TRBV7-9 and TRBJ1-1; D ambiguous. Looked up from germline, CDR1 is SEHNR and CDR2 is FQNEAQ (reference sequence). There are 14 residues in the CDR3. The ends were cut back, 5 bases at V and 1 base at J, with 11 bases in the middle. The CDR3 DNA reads TGTGCCAGCAGCGAAGGAGGGAAGAACACTGAAGCTTTCTTT. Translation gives CASSEGGKNTEAFF.

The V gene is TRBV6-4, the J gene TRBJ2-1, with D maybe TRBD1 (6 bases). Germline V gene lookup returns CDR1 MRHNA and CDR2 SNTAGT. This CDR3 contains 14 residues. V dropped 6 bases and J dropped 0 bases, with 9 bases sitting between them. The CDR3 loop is CASSRDNSYNEQFF. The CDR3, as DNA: TGTGCCAGCAGCAGGGACAACTCCTACAATGAGCAGTTCTTC.

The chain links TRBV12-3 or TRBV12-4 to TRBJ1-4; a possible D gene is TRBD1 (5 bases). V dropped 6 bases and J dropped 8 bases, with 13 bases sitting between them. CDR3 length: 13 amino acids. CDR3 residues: CASSLPGGEKLFF. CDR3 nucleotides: TGTGCCAGCAGCCTACCGGGGGGGGAAAAACTGTTTTTT.

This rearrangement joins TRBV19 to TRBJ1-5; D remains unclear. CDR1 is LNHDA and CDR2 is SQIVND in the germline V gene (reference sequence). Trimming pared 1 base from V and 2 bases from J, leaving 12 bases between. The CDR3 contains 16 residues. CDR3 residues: CASSIGRPGGNQPQHF. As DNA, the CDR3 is TGTGCCAGTAGTATAGGTAGGCCAGGCGGCAATCAGCCCCAGCATTTT.

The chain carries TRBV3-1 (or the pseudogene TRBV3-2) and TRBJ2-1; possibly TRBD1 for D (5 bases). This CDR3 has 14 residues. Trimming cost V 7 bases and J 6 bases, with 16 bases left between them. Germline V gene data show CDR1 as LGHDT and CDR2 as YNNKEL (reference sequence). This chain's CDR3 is CASTKAHQGNEQFF. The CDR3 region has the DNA TGTGCCAGCACCAAAGCCCATCAGGGCAATGAGCAGTTCTTC.